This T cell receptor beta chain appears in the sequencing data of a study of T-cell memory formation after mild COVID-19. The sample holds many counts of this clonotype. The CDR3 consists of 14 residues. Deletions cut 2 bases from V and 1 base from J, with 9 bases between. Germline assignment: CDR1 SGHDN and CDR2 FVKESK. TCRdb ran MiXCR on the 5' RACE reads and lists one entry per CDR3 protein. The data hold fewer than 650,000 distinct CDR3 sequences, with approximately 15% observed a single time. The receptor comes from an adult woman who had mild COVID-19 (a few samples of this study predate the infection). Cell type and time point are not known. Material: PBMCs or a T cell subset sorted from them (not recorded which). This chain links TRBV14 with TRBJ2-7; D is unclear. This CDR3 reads CASSQLYSSYEQYF. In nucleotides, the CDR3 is TGTGCCAGCAGCCAACTGTACAGTTCCTACGAGCAGTACTTC.